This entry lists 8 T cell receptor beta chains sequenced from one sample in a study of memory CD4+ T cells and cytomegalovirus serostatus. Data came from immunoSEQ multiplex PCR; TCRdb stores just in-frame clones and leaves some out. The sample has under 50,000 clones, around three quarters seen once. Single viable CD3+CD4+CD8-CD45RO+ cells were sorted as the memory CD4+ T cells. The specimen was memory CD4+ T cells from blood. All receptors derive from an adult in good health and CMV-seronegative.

CDR3 nucleotide sequence: TGTGCCACCAGCAGAGATCAGGGTCGTGAAGGCTACACCTTC. Its protein product is CATSRDQGREGYTF. The rearrangement links TRBV15 to TRBJ1-2, with D possibly matching TRBD1 (5 bases). Trimming removed 0 bases at V and 8 bases at J, with 13 bases between. CDR1 LNHNV and CDR2 YYDKDF come from the germline V gene (reference sequence). This CDR3 region has 14 residues.

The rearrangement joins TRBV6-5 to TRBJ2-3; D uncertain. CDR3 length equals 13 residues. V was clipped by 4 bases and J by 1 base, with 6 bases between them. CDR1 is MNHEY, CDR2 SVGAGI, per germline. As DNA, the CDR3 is TGTGCCAGCAGTTCTTATCGCACAGATACGCAGTATTTT. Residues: CASSSYRTDTQYF.

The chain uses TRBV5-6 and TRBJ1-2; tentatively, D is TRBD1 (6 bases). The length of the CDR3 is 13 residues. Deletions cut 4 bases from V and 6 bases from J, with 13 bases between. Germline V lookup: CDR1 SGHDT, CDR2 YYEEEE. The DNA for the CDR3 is TGTGCCAGCAGCACAGGGACGGGAAATGGCTACACCTTC. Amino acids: CASSTGTGNGYTF.

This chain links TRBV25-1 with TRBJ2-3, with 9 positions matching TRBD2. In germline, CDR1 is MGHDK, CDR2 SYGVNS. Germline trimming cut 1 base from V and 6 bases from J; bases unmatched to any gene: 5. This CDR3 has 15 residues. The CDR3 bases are TGTGCCAGCAGTGAATCGCGGGGGGGCTGGGATACGCAGTATTTT. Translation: CASSESRGGWDTQYF. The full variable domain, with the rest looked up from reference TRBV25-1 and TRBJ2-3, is EADIYQTPRYLVIGTGKKITLECSQTMGHDKMYWYQQDPGMELHLIHYSYGVNSTEKGDLSSESTVSRIRTEHFPLTLESARPSHTSQYLCASSESRGGWDTQYFGPGTRLTVL.

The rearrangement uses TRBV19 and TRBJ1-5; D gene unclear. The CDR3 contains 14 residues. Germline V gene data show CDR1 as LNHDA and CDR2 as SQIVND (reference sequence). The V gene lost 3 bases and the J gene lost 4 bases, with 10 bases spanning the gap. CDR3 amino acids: CASSMILGNQPQHF. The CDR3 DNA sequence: TGTGCCAGTAGTATGATTTTGGGGAATCAGCCCCAGCATTTT.

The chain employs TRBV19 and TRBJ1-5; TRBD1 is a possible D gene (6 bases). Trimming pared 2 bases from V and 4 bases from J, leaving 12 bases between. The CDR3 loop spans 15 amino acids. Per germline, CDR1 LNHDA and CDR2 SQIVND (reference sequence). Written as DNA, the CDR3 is TGTGCCAGTAGTATATCACAGGGCCTAAATCAGCCCCAGCATTTT. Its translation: CASSISQGLNQPQHF.

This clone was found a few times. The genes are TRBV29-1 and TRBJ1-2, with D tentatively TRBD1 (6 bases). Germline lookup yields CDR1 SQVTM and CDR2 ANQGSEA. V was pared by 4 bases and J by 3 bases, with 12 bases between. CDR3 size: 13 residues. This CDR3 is CSVVLRGHYGYTF. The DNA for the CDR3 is TGCAGCGTTGTCCTCAGGGGACACTATGGCTACACCTTC.

CDR3 region: CASSPLKDTQYF. CDR3 bases: TGTGCCAGCTCACCGTTAAAAGATACGCAGTATTTT. This rearrangement joins TRBV18 to TRBJ2-3; no reliable D call. The CDR3 has 12 amino acids. V gave up 3 bases and J gave up 5 bases, with 6 bases separating them. Per germline, CDR1 KGHSH and CDR2 LQKENI.